The clone carrying this T cell receptor (beta chain) was seen only a few times. Its antigen is unidentified. These data come from a study of radiation and T cells in renal cell carcinoma. Study outcomes and limitations: Pretreatment tumor biopsies were lacking, so baseline clonotypes are unknown.

As for time point: baseline pretreatment blood. Stated treatment: 15 Gy SBRT to primary tumor, nephrectomy 4 weeks later. Measured with immunoSEQ multiplex PCR; TCRdb has only the in-frame clones, and not every one. The data show 90,000 to 100,000 clones, 75% to 90% seen once. The CDR3 has 12 residues. V was pared by 5 bases and J by 8 bases, with 12 bases between. Germline CDR1 LNHNV, CDR2 YYDKDF (reference sequence). This sequence was found in a man between 45 and 60 years old with renal cell carcinoma. The rearrangement uses TRBV15 and TRBJ1-2; D is unclear. Sequencing was performed on blood, taken from a patient whose treatment included radiotherapy and nephrectomy. The CDR3 DNA sequence: TGTGCCACCAGCGTGGGAGGAGAAGGCTACACCTTC. This codes for CATSVGGEGYTF.